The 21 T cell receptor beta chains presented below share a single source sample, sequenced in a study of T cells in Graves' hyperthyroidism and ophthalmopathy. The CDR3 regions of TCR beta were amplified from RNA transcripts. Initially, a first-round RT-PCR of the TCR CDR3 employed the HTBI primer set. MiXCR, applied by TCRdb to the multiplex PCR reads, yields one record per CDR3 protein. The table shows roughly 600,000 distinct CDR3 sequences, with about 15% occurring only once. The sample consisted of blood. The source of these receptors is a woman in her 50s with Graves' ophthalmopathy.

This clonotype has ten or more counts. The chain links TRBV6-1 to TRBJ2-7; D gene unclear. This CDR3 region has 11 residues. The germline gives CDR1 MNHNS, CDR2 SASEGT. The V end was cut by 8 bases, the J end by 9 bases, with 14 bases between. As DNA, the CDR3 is TGTGCCAGCCGGGCCGAATCGGGGCAGTACTTC. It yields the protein CASRAESGQYF.

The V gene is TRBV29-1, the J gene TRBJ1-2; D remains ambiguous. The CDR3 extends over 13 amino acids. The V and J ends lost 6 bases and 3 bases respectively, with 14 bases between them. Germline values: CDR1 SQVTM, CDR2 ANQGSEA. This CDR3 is CSVLGSVDYGYTF. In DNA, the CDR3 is TGCAGCGTCTTAGGTTCAGTTGACTATGGCTACACCTTC.

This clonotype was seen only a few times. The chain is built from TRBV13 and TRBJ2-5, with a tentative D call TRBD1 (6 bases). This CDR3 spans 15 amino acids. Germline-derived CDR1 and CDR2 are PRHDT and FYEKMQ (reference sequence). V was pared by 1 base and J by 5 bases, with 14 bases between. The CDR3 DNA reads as TGTGCCAGCAGCTTAGTTTCAGGGGTCGGGGAGACCCAGTACTTC. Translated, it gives CASSLVSGVGETQYF. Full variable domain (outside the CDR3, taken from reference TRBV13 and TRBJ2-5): AAGVIQSPRHLIKEKRETATLKCYPIPRHDTVYWYQQGPGQDPQFLISFYEKMQSDKGSIPDRFSAQQFSDYHSELNMSSLELGDSALYFCASSLVSGVGETQYFGPGTRLLVL.

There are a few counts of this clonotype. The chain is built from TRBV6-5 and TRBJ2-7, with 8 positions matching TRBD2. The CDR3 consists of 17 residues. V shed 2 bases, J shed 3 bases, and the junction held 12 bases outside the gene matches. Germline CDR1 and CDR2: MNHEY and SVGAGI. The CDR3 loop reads CASSYAAAGGSIYEQYF. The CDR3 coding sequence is TGTGCCAGCAGTTACGCCGCCGCGGGGGGATCGATCTACGAGCAGTACTTC.

The CDR3 DNA sequence: TGTGCCAGCAGCCTGACCGAGGCGGGCGGCTACACCTTC. This encodes CASSLTEAGGYTF. The J gene is TRBJ1-2, the V gene TRBV5-8, with no clear D. This CDR3 region has 13 residues. With 4 bases removed from V and 8 bases from J, the gap between germline ends came to 15 bases. Per germline, CDR1 SGHTS and CDR2 YDEGEE.

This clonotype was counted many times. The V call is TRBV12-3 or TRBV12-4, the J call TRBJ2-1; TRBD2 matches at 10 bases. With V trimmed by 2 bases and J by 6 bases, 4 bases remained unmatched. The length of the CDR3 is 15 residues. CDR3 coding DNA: TGTGCCAGCAGTTTATCGGCTAGCGGGAGCAATGAGCAGTTCTTC. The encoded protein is CASSLSASGSNEQFF.

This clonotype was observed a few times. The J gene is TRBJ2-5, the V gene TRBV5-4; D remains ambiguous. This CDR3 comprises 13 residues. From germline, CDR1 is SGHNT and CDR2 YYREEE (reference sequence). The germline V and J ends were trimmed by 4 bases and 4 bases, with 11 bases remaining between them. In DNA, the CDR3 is TGTGCCAGCAGCATTAGACCTGGAGAGACCCAGTACTTC. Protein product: CASSIRPGETQYF.

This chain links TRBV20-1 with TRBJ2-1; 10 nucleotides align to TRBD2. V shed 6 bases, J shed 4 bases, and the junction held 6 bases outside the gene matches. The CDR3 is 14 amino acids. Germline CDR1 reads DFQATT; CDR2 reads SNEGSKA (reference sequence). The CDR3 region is CSAEGLALYNEQFF. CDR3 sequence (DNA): TGCAGTGCGGAGGGACTAGCGCTATACAATGAGCAGTTCTTC.

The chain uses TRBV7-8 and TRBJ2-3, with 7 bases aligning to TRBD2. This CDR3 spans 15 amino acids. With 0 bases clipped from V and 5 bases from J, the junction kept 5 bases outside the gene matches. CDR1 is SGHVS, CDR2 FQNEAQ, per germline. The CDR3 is CASSLAAGEVDTQYF. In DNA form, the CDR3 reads TGTGCCAGCAGCTTAGCCGCGGGAGAGGTAGATACGCAGTATTTT.

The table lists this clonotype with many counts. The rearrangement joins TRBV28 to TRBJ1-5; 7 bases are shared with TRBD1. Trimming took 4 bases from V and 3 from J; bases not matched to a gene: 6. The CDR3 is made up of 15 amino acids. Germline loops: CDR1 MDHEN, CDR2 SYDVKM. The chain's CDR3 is CASSSRDRLNQPQHF. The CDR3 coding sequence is TGTGCCAGCAGTTCTCGGGACAGACTCAATCAGCCCCAGCATTTT.

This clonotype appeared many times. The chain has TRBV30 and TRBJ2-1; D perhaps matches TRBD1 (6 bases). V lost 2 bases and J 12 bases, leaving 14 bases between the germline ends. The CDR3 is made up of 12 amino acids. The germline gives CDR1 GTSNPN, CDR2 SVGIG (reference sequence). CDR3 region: CAWSTRTEPQFF. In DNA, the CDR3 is TGTGCCTGGAGTACCCGGACAGAGCCGCAGTTCTTC.

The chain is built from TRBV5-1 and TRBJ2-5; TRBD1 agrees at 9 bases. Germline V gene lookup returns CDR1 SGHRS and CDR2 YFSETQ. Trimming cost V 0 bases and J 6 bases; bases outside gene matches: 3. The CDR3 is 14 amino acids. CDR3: CASSLVGTGKTQYF. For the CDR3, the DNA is TGCGCCAGCAGCTTGGTTGGGACAGGGAAGACCCAGTACTTC.

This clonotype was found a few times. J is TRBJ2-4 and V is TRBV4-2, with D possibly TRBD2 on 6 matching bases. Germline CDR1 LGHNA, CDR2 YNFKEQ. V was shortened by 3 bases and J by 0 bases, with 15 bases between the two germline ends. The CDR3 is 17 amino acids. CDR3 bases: TGTGCCAGCAGCCACGGGACTCTTGGGCTAGCCAAAAACATTCAGTACTTC. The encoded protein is CASSHGTLGLAKNIQYF.

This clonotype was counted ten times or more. The CDR3 loop reads CASSYPDSSWNGYTF. CDR3 nucleotides: TGTGCCAGCAGTTACCCGGACAGTTCTTGGAATGGCTACACCTTC. The chain employs TRBV6-2 or TRBV6-3 and TRBJ1-2; D is possibly TRBD1 (6 bases). The CDR3 has 15 residues. Germline CDR1 reads MNHEY; CDR2 reads SVGEGT. V lost 2 bases and J 6 bases, leaving 16 bases between the germline ends.

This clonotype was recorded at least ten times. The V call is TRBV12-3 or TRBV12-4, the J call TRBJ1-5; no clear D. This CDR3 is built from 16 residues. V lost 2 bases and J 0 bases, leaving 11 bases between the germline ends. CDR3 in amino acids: CASSLNLSGSNQPQHF. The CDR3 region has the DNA TGTGCCAGCAGTTTAAATTTGTCTGGTAGCAATCAGCCCCAGCATTTT.

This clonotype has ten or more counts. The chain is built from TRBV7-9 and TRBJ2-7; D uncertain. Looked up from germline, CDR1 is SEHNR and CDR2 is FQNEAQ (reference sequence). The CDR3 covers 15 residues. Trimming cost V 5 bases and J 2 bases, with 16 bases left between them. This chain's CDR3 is CASSPGGSQAYEQYF. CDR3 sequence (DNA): TGTGCCAGCAGCCCCGGCGGTAGCCAAGCCTACGAGCAGTACTTC.

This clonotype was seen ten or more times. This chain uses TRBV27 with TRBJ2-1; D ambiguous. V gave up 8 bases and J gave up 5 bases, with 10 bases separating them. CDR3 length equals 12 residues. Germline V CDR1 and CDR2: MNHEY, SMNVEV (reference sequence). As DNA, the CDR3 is TGTGCCAGCTCACCATTAAACAATGAGCAGTTCTTC. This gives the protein CASSPLNNEQFF.

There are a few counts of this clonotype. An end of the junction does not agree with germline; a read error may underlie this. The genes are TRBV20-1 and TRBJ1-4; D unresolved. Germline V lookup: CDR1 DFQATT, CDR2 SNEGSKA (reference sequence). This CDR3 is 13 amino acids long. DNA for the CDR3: TGCGGTGCTAGAGGTCCGACCGATGAAAAACTGTTTTTT. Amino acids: CGARGPTDEKLFF.

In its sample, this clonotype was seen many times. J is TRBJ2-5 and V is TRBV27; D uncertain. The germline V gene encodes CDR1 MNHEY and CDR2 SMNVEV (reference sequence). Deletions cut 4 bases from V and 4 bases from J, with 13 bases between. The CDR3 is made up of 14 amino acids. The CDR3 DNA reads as TGTGCCAGCAGTTCTTCAAACTCAGGAGAGACCCAGTACTTC. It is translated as CASSSSNSGETQYF.

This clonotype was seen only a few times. CDR3 in DNA: TGTGCCAGCAGCTTAGTTGCGGGAACTAGAGATACGCAGTATTTT. Translating it yields CASSLVAGTRDTQYF. The chain joins TRBV5-4 to TRBJ2-3, with a possible D match to TRBD2 (6 bases). V lost 2 bases to trimming and J lost 5 bases, with 15 bases between them. The CDR3 runs to 15 residues. Germline CDR1 and CDR2: SGHNT and YYREEE (reference sequence).

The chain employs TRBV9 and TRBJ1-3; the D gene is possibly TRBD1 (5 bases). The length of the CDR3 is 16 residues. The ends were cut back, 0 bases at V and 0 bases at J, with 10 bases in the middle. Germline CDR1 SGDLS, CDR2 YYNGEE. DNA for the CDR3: TGTGCCAGCAGCGTAGATGACAGCGGCTCTGGAAACACCATATATTTT. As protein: CASSVDDSGSGNTIYF.